This entry lists 10 T cell receptor beta chains sequenced from one sample in a study of vaccination effects on CD4 cells after COVID-19. Antigen-specific CD4+ T cell clonotypes were called by their expansion after viral peptide-pool culture in ViraFEST. Having been cultured for 9 to 11 days, the cells underwent CD4+ T cell isolation. According to the study, vaccine recipients showed no prior SARS-CoV-2 infection and negative nucleocapsid antibodies. No antigen has been assigned to these receptors. The protocol was immunoSEQ multiplex PCR, while the TCRdb copy is restricted to in-frame clones and leaves out a portion. The sample lists about 63,000 clones, over 70% occurring once. The sequencing used CD4+ T cells from PBMCs cultured with HCoV-OC43 spike peptides, collected before COVID-19 vaccination. Subset of the sample: HCoV-OC43 spike overlapping peptide pool stimulation. These receptors came from a human donor who received a COVID-19 vaccine.

The chain uses TRBV9 and TRBJ1-1; D uncertain. This CDR3 is built from 12 residues. The germline V and J ends were trimmed by 3 bases and 6 bases, with 9 bases remaining between them. CDR1 and CDR2 (germline): SGDLS, YYNGEE. The CDR3, as DNA: TGTGCCAGCAGCGGGGGAGGATCTGAAGCTTTCTTT. Residues: CASSGGGSEAFF.

CDR3 protein: CAISESGIRETQYF. The DNA of the CDR3 is TGTGCCATCAGTGAGTCGGGGATCCGGGAGACCCAGTACTTC. The genes are TRBV10-3 and TRBJ2-5; D not certain. The V end lost 0 bases, the J end lost 5 bases, and 10 bases lay between the germline ends. Germline loops: CDR1 ENHRY, CDR2 SYGVKD. The CDR3 sequence is 14 residues long.

This chain links TRBV24-1 with TRBJ2-3, with D uncertain. The CDR3 totals 13 residues. Germline CDR1 and CDR2: KGHDR and SFDVKD. V lost 3 bases to trimming and J lost 9 bases, with 12 bases between them. CDR3 coding DNA: TGTGCCACCAGTGATAACGACGGAGCGACGCAGTATTTT. Protein product: CATSDNDGATQYF.

The V call is TRBV5-6, the J call TRBJ1-4; 8 bases line up with TRBD1. This CDR3 is 12 amino acids long. Germline CDR1 reads SGHDT; CDR2 reads YYEEEE. V was pared by 4 bases and J by 10 bases, with 3 bases of the junction left unmatched. CDR3 DNA sequence: TGTGCCAGCAGCCATCAGGGGGCAAAACTGTTTTTT. It yields the protein CASSHQGAKLFF.

DNA for the CDR3: TGTGCCAGCAGCACCCGGACAGGCGGGCTTATCGGCTACACCTTC. Translating it yields CASSTRTGGLIGYTF. The rearrangement links TRBV21-1 to TRBJ1-2; the table's TRBD1 call for D was not verified on the DNA. TRBV21-1 is a listed pseudogene. This CDR3 is 15 amino acids long.

This sequence joins TRBV27 and TRBJ1-2; 7 nucleotides agree with TRBD1. There are 14 residues in the CDR3. Germline V gene sequence: CDR1 MNHEY, CDR2 SMNVEV (reference sequence). Trimming removed 5 bases from V and 1 base from J; junction bases left unmatched: 4. DNA for the CDR3: TGTGCCAGCAGTCGACAGGGTGGTAACTATGGCTACACCTTC. Encoded protein: CASSRQGGNYGYTF.

J is TRBJ1-2 and V is TRBV6-2 or TRBV6-3; D unclear. Germline V gene sequence: CDR1 MNHEY, CDR2 SVGEGT. CDR3 length: 13 residues. Between the trimmed V and J ends, which lost 0 bases and 4 bases, there was a span of 6 bases. CDR3 amino acids: CASSYSGLYGYTF. The CDR3 bases are TGTGCCAGCAGTTACTCAGGCCTCTATGGCTACACCTTC.

CDR3 sequence: CASSLGTGRSYGYTF. For the CDR3, the DNA is TGTGCCAGCAGCCTCGGGACAGGGCGAAGCTATGGCTACACCTTC. The rearrangement links TRBV7-2 to TRBJ1-2; TRBD1 aligns across 9 bases. This CDR3 has 15 amino acids. After removal of 5 bases from V and 4 bases from J, the junction contained 8 bases not matched to a gene. The germline V gene has CDR1 SGHTA and CDR2 FQGNSA.

This clone was counted a few times. The rearrangement uses TRBV28 and TRBJ1-5; D not certain. CDR3 size: 12 residues. The germline gives CDR1 MDHEN, CDR2 SYDVKM. Trimming took 6 bases from V and 1 from J, leaving 4 bases between them. This chain's CDR3 is CASRGSNQPQHF. CDR3 bases: TGTGCCAGCAGGGGCAGCAATCAGCCCCAGCATTTT.

The CDR3 DNA reads as TGCGCCAGCAGCTTGGGGGGAGTTGCAGATACGCAGTATTTT. Encoded protein: CASSLGGVADTQYF. The rearrangement links TRBV5-1 to TRBJ2-3; D is possibly TRBD2 (5 bases). CDR3 length equals 14 residues. Germline V gene lookup returns CDR1 SGHRS and CDR2 YFSETQ. Trimming took off 0 bases at V and 4 bases at J, with 9 bases between the two ends. Drawing the rest from reference TRBV5-1 and TRBJ2-3, the complete variable domain is KAGVTQTPRYLIKTRGQQVTLSCSPISGHRSVSWYQQTPGQGLQFLFEYFSETQRNKGNFPGRFSGRQFSNSRSEMNVSTLELGDSALYLCASSLGGVADTQYFGPGTRLTVL.